Given below is one TCR beta chain in context. CDR1 SGHRS and CDR2 YFSETQ come from the germline V gene. V was cut by 0 bases and J by 0 bases, with 6 bases left in between. This CDR3 comprises 14 residues. This sample is part of a study of control samples from healthy donors and cancer patients. Profiled with immunoSEQ multiplex PCR; TCRdb holds only in-frame clones, not every one. Seen here are approximately 130,000 clones, approximately 87% observed once, and the top ten hold over 10%. The source of this sequence is a man aged 25-45 years in good health. The chain combines TRBV5-1 with TRBJ2-5; tentatively, D is TRBD1 (6 bases). Specimen: blood. This CDR3 is CASSLGQDQETQYF. CDR3 coding DNA: TGCGCCAGCAGCTTGGGACAGGACCAAGAGACCCAGTACTTC.